This is a list of T cell receptor beta chains from one sample in a study of cytomegalovirus exposure and HLA in healthy donors. The assay was immunoSEQ multiplex PCR, and TCRdb's table has in-frame clones only and misses some. This table lists about 52,000 clones. Sequenced: PBMCs. The origin of the receptors is a woman in her sixties in good health and CMV-seropositive. CDR3s include the opening cysteine and the closing phenylalanine or tryptophan. The order of the fields is CDR3 length, V gene, D gene, CDR3 protein. The D gene is left open where the match is weak.

>15|TRBV6-5|TRBD1
CASSRTTGVGNTIYF
>15|TRBV28|.
CASSLVGGRTDTQYF
>15|TRBV6-5|TRBD2
CASSSLSGGQETQYF
>14|TRBV7-2|.
CASRKQGTTYEQYF
>13|TRBV5-6|.
CASSLQGSQPQHF
>15|TRBV13|.
CASSLDGGVTYEQYF
>17|TRBV15|TRBD1
CATSRGLLDRENYGYTF
>15|TRBV7-9|TRBD2
CASSVTSGGRSEQFF
>11|TRBV15|.
CATELRDTQYF
>14|TRBV19|.
CASSMDSGNQPQHF
>14|TRBV9|TRBD1
CASSPPGQGHEQYF
>14|TRBV7-6|.
CASSSRDNASPLHF
>13|TRBV5-5|.
CASSLPSQETQYF
>15|TRBV4-1|.
CASSQEQGRHQPQHF
>13|TRBV18|.
CASSLGGNTEAFF
>15|TRBV10-3|.
CAIRGGRGPDQPQHF
>15|TRBV11-2|.
CASSFGGTRITEAFF
>14|TRBV19|.
CASTPQLSGNTIYF
>12|TRBV2|.
CASTSGANPLHF
>14|TRBV18|TRBD1
CASSQRQGSYEQYF
>16|TRBV5-1|.
CASSPVPGTSNSPLHF
>15|TRBV5-1|TRBD1
CASSGDRGITGELFF